This T cell receptor beta chain was sequenced for a study of blood T cells in healthy people across ages. It was with a sample-barcoded 5' primer and a J-beta primer mix that a second PCR of about 7 to 12 cycles was run. TCRdb fed the 5' RACE reads into MiXCR, producing one record per CDR3 protein. In the table there are under 950,000 distinct CDR3 sequences, about 20% of which are singletons. Isolation of PBMCs gave at least 7 million cells per sample. Whole-study results and caveats: Greater diversity and more naive CD4+ cells were seen in long-lived donors than in aged donors.

The V gene lost 2 bases and the J gene lost 6 bases, with 11 bases spanning the gap. In germline, CDR1 is MNHEY, CDR2 SMNVEV (reference sequence). The CDR3 sequence is 14 residues long. In regard to this clonotype: Its cognate antigen is unknown.

The origin of this receptor is a man in his sixties or seventies in good health. Sequencing used blood. The rearrangement joins TRBV27 to TRBJ2-4; D remains unclear. The CDR3 bases are TGTGCCAGCAGTTTAATGCGGAATAGAAACATTCAGTACTTC. Protein sequence: CASSLMRNRNIQYF.